This T cell receptor beta chain was recovered during a study of T cells in Graves' hyperthyroidism and ophthalmopathy. Study-level results: It was a median approximately six months before onset that the model predicted ophthalmopathy. In simple terms, a model built on 13 V-J features told ophthalmopathy apart from stable hyperthyroidism.

About this clonotype itself: The antigen is undetermined. One base away lies a much larger clone, so this may be a sequencing read error.

There were TCR beta CDR3 regions amplified from RNA transcripts. The HTBI primer set was used in a first-round RT-PCR of the TCR CDR3. TCRdb itself ran the multiplex PCR reads through MiXCR, one entry per CDR3 protein. The data hold hundreds of thousands of distinct CDR3 sequences, with just under 45% observed a single time. Used for diagnoses were clinical symptoms, serum thyroxine and TRAb, thyroid ultrasound and orbital computed tomography. The germline gives CDR1 SGHVS, CDR2 FQNEAQ. V shed 4 bases and J 1 base; nucleotides not matched to a gene: 2. CDR3 length: 15 residues. The chain carries TRBV7-8 and TRBJ2-7, with 12 positions matching TRBD1. Sequencing was done on a sample of peripheral blood or thyroid tissue (not recorded which). This receptor was taken from an adult man with Graves' disease, either hyperthyroidism or ophthalmopathy (not recorded which). CDR3 sequence: CASSSGQGASYEQYF. CDR3 DNA: TGTGCCAGCAGCTCGGGACAGGGGGCGTCCTACGAGCAGTACTTC.